This TCR beta chain stems from a study of shared clonotypes between healthy human individuals. Note on this clone: Other DNA sequences in the same sample also yield this CDR3.

The repertoire was sequenced with immunoSEQ multiplex PCR; TCRdb's copy has only in-frame clones and lacks some. Of approximately 700,000 clones in the sample, 73% were seen once. The CDR3 runs 11 residues. Trimming took 5 bases from V and 4 from J, leaving 3 bases between them. Germline CDR1 MNHEY, CDR2 SVGAGI. This receptor was obtained from a woman aged 30 to 39 in good health. The specimen was memory CD4+ T cells sorted from blood. Specified subset: CD45RA-negative fraction. The genes are TRBV6-5 and TRBJ1-3; no firm D call. CDR3 residues: CASSRGNTIYF. CDR3 nucleotides: TGTGCCAGCAGTAGGGGAAACACCATATATTTT.